The next 30 T cell receptor beta chains were all read from a single sample in a study of CD8 T cell repertoires and HIV-1 epitope variants. The antigens of these receptors remain unknown. Libraries were prepared by immunoSEQ multiplex PCR; TCRdb keeps only in-frame clonotypes and omits some of them. The data contain roughly 4,800 clones, around 67% of them singletons. The sample was cultured CD8+ T cells derived from PBMCs. These receptors came from a male donor with HIV.

This sequence joins TRBV6-5 and TRBJ2-5, with 7 bases identical to TRBD2. This CDR3 contains 16 residues. The junction had 10 bases not matched to a gene; V was cut back by 0 bases and J by 6 bases. Germline V CDR1 and CDR2: MNHEY, SVGAGI. The CDR3, as DNA: TGTGCCAGCAGTTACTCCAGAATCCAGCGGGAAAAGACCCAGTACTTC. Translation gives CASSYSRIQREKTQYF.

Note on this clone: Only one base separates this from a far larger clonotype, so it likely reflects a read error. The chain carries TRBV27 and TRBJ2-7; no clear D. Trimming left V 8 bases short and J 2 bases short, with 16 bases between. Germline V gene data show CDR1 as MNHEY and CDR2 as SMNVEV (reference sequence). The CDR3 runs to 14 residues. The CDR3 region has the DNA TGTGCCAGCTGTTCAGATGTCTCGGCCTACGAGCAGTACTTC. It codes for CASCSDVSAYEQYF.

This chain joins TRBV27 and TRBJ2-7, with 7 bases fitting TRBD2. J lost 3 bases, V lost 2 bases, and 1 base had no gene match. The CDR3 is 13 amino acids. CDR1 and CDR2 from the germline V gene are MNHEY and SMNVEV (reference sequence). The CDR3 nucleotides read TGTGCCAGCAGTTTACTAGCGGACTACGAGCAGTACTTC. This gives the protein CASSLLADYEQYF.

The V and J genes are TRBV6-5 and TRBJ1-2, with 7 bases matching TRBD1. The CDR3 is made up of 13 amino acids. Trimming removed 0 bases from V and 6 bases from J; junction bases left unmatched: 1. Germline CDR1 is MNHEY and CDR2 is SVGAGI. The CDR3, as DNA: TGTGCCAGCAGTTACTCTGGGACAGATGGCTACACCTTC. It encodes CASSYSGTDGYTF.

This chain connects TRBV9 to TRBJ2-7; perhaps TRBD1 as D (6 bases). CDR1 and CDR2 (germline): SGDLS, YYNGEE. The CDR3 is made up of 13 amino acids. Trimming left V 8 bases short and J 3 bases short, with 15 bases between. CDR3 coding DNA: TGTGCCAGTAACCTACAGGGTGGCTACGAGCAGTACTTC. Residues: CASNLQGGYEQYF.

The chain carries TRBV9 and TRBJ1-2; D gene unclear. CDR3 size: 19 residues. Germline V gives CDR1 SGDLS, CDR2 YYNGEE. V lost 0 bases and J lost 0, with 21 bases in between. CDR3 residues: CASSVAGELRLDPNYGYTF. The CDR3 nucleotides read TGTGCCAGCAGCGTAGCGGGAGAACTGAGGCTAGATCCTAACTATGGCTACACCTTC.

This rearrangement joins TRBV6-1 to TRBJ1-1; unclear D gene. V was cut by 0 bases and J by 3 bases, with 8 bases left in between. This CDR3 spans 14 amino acids. Per germline, CDR1 MNHNS and CDR2 SASEGT. The CDR3 nucleotides are TGTGCCAGCAGTGAAGCCGTTTCCTACACTGAAGCTTTCTTT. Protein product: CASSEAVSYTEAFF.

A note on this clone: The junction and the germline gene differ at one end; a read error may be behind it. The genes are TRBV27 and TRBJ2-7, with D perhaps matching TRBD1 (6 bases). There are 15 residues in the CDR3. Germline CDR1 reads MNHEY; CDR2 reads SMNVEV (reference sequence). DNA of the CDR3: TGTGCCAGCAGTTTATCGACAGGTATCTCCCACGAGCAGTACTTC. This encodes CASSLSTGISHEQYF.

V is TRBV28 and J is TRBJ1-5; D is unclear. The germline gives CDR1 MDHEN, CDR2 SYDVKM. This CDR3 has 14 residues. The V end was cut by 2 bases, the J end by 6 bases, with 11 bases between. The CDR3 loop is CASSLESGIQPQHF. The CDR3, as DNA: TGTGCCAGCAGTTTAGAAAGTGGGATTCAGCCCCAGCATTTT.

This chain joins TRBV9 and TRBJ2-1; TRBD1 matches 7 bases. V lost 4 bases and J lost 7; bases outside the gene matches: 2. This CDR3 comprises 12 residues. CDR1 and CDR2 (germline): SGDLS, YYNGEE. CDR3 loop: CASSSTGNEQFF. The CDR3 DNA reads TGTGCCAGCAGCTCGACAGGGAATGAGCAGTTCTTC.

This chain connects TRBV5-6 to TRBJ1-2; D call uncertain. This CDR3 is built from 13 residues. V lost 1 base and J 3 bases, leaving 7 bases between the germline ends. Germline V gives CDR1 SGHDT, CDR2 YYEEEE. The CDR3 sequence: CASSLSSDYGYTF. CDR3 DNA: TGTGCCAGCAGCTTGTCTTCTGACTATGGCTACACCTTC.

The rearrangement links TRBV7-2 to TRBJ2-1, with TRBD2 matching 11 bases. CDR3 size: 16 residues. Germline lookup yields CDR1 SGHTA and CDR2 FQGNSA. After removal of 4 bases from V and 12 bases from J, the junction contained 14 bases not matched to a gene. CDR3 coding DNA: TGTGCCAGCAGCTCATCCGGGACTAGCGGTTTTTTCGTGCAGTTCTTC. It translates to CASSSSGTSGFFVQFF.

This clone appeared a few times. V is TRBV6-1 and J is TRBJ2-3; 7 bases fit TRBD2. Trimming removed 3 bases from V and 3 bases from J; junction bases left unmatched: 6. The CDR3 is made up of 15 amino acids. Per the germline V gene, CDR1 is MNHNS and CDR2 is SASEGT. The CDR3 DNA reads TGTGCCAGCAGTGATAGGTGGGAGGGAACAGATACGCAGTATTTT. Translated, it gives CASSDRWEGTDTQYF.

This clone was observed a few times. This chain connects TRBV9 to TRBJ2-7; 9 nucleotides line up with TRBD2. Trimming cost V 5 bases and J 5 bases; bases outside gene matches: 8. The CDR3 totals 14 residues. Looked up from germline, CDR1 is SGDLS and CDR2 is YYNGEE. The CDR3 DNA is TGTGCCAGCAGTGGTGGCGGGGGGGCTGACGAGCAGTACTTC. It is translated as CASSGGGGADEQYF.

This clone appeared a few times. The J gene is TRBJ1-6, the V gene TRBV14, with TRBD1 as a possible D gene (5 bases). Trimming stripped 0 bases from V and 2 bases from J, with 8 bases between. Germline assignment: CDR1 SGHDN and CDR2 FVKESK. The CDR3 consists of 16 residues. The CDR3 sequence is CASSQEWGAYNSPLHF. In DNA, the CDR3 is TGTGCCAGCAGCCAAGAGTGGGGGGCCTATAATTCACCCCTCCACTTT.

The chain is built from TRBV5-1 and TRBJ1-1; D is possibly TRBD1 (6 bases). The CDR3 runs to 15 residues. Germline-derived CDR1 and CDR2 are SGHRS and YFSETQ. The V end lost 4 bases, the J end lost 3 bases, and 16 bases lay between the germline ends. The CDR3 DNA is TGCGCCAGCAGCCTCACGGACAGTCGGGACACTGAAGCTTTCTTT. Its translation is CASSLTDSRDTEAFF. Complete variable domain (other parts from reference TRBV5-1 and TRBJ1-1): KAGVTQTPRYLIKTRGQQVTLSCSPISGHRSVSWYQQTPGQGLQFLFEYFSETQRNKGNFPGRFSGRQFSNSRSEMNVSTLELGDSALYLCASSLTDSRDTEAFFGQGTRLTVV.

The gene calls are TRBV28 and TRBJ2-3; the D call may be TRBD1 or TRBD2 (5 bases each). V was shortened by 3 bases and J by 0 bases, with 10 bases between the two germline ends. CDR3 size: 15 residues. Germline V gives CDR1 MDHEN, CDR2 SYDVKM. The CDR3 region is CASSLGPFSTDTQYF. The CDR3 nucleotides are TGTGCCAGCAGTTTGGGACCCTTTAGCACAGATACGCAGTATTTT.

The chain combines TRBV11-2 with TRBJ2-1, with D maybe TRBD2 (5 bases). Trimming removed 3 bases from V and 0 bases from J, with 9 bases in between. This CDR3 comprises 15 residues. Germline V CDR1 and CDR2: SGHAT, FQNNGV. CDR3: CASSLTGSSYNEQFF. Written as DNA, the CDR3 is TGTGCCAGCAGCTTGACGGGGAGCTCCTACAATGAGCAGTTCTTC.

The chain uses TRBV30 and TRBJ1-2; D gene unclear. Germline CDR1 reads GTSNPN; CDR2 reads SVGIG (reference sequence). CDR3 length: 14 amino acids. Trimming cost V 7 bases and J 1 base, with 16 bases left between them. CDR3 amino acids: CASEKTEVNYGYTF. The DNA for the CDR3 is TGTGCCTCGGAGAAGACGGAGGTTAACTATGGCTACACCTTC.

The chain has TRBV5-6 and TRBJ2-3; 13 nucleotides align to TRBD2. V was clipped by 5 bases and J by 1 base; unmatched bases: 10. The germline V gene has CDR1 SGHDT and CDR2 YYEEEE. The CDR3 is made up of 18 amino acids. CDR3 sequence (DNA): TGTGCCAGCAGTGCTGGACTAGCGGGAGCGTGGGGCACAGATACGCAGTATTTT. This translates into CASSAGLAGAWGTDTQYF.

The chain links TRBV28 to TRBJ2-6; weak D call: TRBD1 (6 bases). From germline, CDR1 is MDHEN and CDR2 SYDVKM. Trimming left V 6 bases short and J 0 bases short, with 21 bases between. This CDR3 spans 19 amino acids. The CDR3 loop reads CASSSPVGTPPSGANVLTF. The CDR3 coding sequence is TGTGCCAGCAGCTCTCCCGTGGGGACACCGCCCTCTGGGGCCAACGTCCTGACTTTC.

This clone was picked up a small number of times. The V call is TRBV25-1, the J call TRBJ1-2; 7 bases line up with TRBD1. V lost 9 bases and J lost 3; bases outside the gene matches: 10. The germline V gene encodes CDR1 MGHDK and CDR2 SYGVNS. The CDR3 is 14 amino acids. CDR3 DNA sequence: TGTGCCAGTTTTTCATCCGGGACAGACTATGGCTACACCTTC. Translated: CASFSSGTDYGYTF.

The chain employs TRBV13 and TRBJ2-7; 11 positions match TRBD1. The trim removed 6 bases at V and 3 bases at J, leaving 10 bases unmatched. The CDR3 is 16 amino acids. The germline CDR1 and CDR2 sequences are PRHDT and FYEKMQ (reference sequence). The DNA for the CDR3 is TGTGCCAGCAGTCCGCCGGGACAGGGGGGGTACTACGAGCAGTACTTC. Translating gives CASSPPGQGGYYEQYF.

The rearrangement joins TRBV9 to TRBJ1-2; D gene unclear. The ends were cut back, 0 bases at V and 6 bases at J, with 9 bases in the middle. CDR1 and CDR2 from the germline V gene are SGDLS and YYNGEE. This CDR3 comprises 13 residues. CDR3 bases: TGTGCCAGCAGCGTAGGCTCGTTCGATGGCTACACCTTC. Its translation: CASSVGSFDGYTF.

The V gene is TRBV25-1, the J gene TRBJ1-3; D unclear. Germline CDR1 is MGHDK and CDR2 is SYGVNS. V shed 3 bases and J shed 0 bases, with 9 bases lying between them. The CDR3 runs 15 residues. CDR3 nucleotides: TGTGCCAGCAGTGATTTTGGCAGCTCTGGAAACACCATATATTTT. Its translation: CASSDFGSSGNTIYF.

This clone was seen more than once but under ten times. The chain recombines TRBV9 with TRBJ2-1; the match to TRBD2 covers 7 bases. V lost 3 bases to trimming and J lost 7 bases; unmatched junction nucleotides: 7. The CDR3 covers 14 residues. The V gene's germline CDR1 is SGDLS and CDR2 YYNGEE. CDR3 loop: CASSAGAGWNEQFF. DNA for the CDR3: TGTGCCAGCAGCGCCGGAGCGGGGTGGAATGAGCAGTTCTTC.

As DNA, the CDR3 is TGTGCCAGTAGTATCTCGGGACAGGGCTATTATAGCAATCAGCCCCAGCATTTT. As protein: CASSISGQGYYSNQPQHF. V gene TRBV19 combines with J gene TRBJ1-5, with 9 nucleotides matching TRBD1. Trimming at V came to 3 bases and at J to 0 bases, leaving 9 bases not matched to a gene. Germline-derived CDR1 and CDR2 are LNHDA and SQIVND (reference sequence). The CDR3 is made up of 18 amino acids.

This rearrangement joins TRBV7-3 to TRBJ2-7; D uncertain. V lost 4 bases and J lost 1, with 11 bases in between. Germline CDR1 is SGHTA and CDR2 is FQGTGA. CDR3 length equals 14 residues. The CDR3 DNA is TGTGCCAGCAGCTCCTCGCCCAGGTCCTACGAGCAGTACTTC. Translating it yields CASSSSPRSYEQYF.

J is TRBJ1-3 and V is TRBV7-9, with TRBD1 identical over 7 bases. Germline V gives CDR1 SEHNR, CDR2 FQNEAQ (reference sequence). Trimming at V came to 5 bases and at J to 4 bases, leaving 11 bases not matched to a gene. This CDR3 contains 16 residues. CDR3 protein: CASSQLLQGTGNTIYF. The CDR3 DNA sequence: TGTGCCAGCAGCCAGTTGTTACAGGGGACCGGAAACACCATATATTTT.

This clone was counted only a few times. The V gene is TRBV7-9, the J gene TRBJ2-7, with no clear D. From germline, CDR1 is SEHNR and CDR2 FQNEAQ (reference sequence). The V end was cut by 5 bases, the J end by 7 bases, with 12 bases between. The CDR3 is made up of 12 amino acids. The CDR3 bases are TGTGCCAGCAGCCCACGGTACGGGGAGCAGTACTTC. It translates to CASSPRYGEQYF.